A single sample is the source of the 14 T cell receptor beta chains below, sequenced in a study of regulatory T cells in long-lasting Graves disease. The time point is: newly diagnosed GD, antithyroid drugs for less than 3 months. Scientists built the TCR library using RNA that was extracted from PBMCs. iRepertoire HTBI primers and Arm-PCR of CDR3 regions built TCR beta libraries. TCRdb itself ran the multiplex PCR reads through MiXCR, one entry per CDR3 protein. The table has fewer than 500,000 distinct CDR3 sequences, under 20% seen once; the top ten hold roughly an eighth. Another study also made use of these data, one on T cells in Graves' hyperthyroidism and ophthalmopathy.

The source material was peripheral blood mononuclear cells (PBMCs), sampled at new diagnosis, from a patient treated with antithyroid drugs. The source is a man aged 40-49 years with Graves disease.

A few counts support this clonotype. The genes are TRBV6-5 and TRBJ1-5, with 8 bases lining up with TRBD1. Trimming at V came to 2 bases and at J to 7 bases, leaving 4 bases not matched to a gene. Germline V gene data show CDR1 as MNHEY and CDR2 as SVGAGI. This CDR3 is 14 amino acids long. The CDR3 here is CASSYDRGGQPQHF. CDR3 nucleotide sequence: TGTGCCAGCAGTTACGACAGGGGTGGACAGCCCCAGCATTTT.

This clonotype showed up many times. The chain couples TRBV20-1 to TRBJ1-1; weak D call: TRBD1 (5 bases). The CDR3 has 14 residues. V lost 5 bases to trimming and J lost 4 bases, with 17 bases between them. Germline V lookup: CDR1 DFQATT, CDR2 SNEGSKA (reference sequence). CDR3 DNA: TGCAGTGCTCGGACACTCCGGGACGGCACTGAAGCTTTCTTT. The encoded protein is CSARTLRDGTEAFF.

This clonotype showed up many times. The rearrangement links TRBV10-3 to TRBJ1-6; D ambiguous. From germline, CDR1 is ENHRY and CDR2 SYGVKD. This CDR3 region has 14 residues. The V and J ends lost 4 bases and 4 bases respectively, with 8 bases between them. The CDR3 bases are TGTGCCATCAGTGCCGGGCCGTATAATTCACCCCTCCACTTT. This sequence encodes CAISAGPYNSPLHF.

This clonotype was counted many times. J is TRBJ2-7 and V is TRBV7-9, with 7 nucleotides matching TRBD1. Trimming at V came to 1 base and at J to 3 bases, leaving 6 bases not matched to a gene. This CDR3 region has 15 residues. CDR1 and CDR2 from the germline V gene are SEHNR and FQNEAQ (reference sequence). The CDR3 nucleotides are TGTGCCAGCAGCTTAGAGCGACAGGGACACTACGAGCAGTACTTC. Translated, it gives CASSLERQGHYEQYF.

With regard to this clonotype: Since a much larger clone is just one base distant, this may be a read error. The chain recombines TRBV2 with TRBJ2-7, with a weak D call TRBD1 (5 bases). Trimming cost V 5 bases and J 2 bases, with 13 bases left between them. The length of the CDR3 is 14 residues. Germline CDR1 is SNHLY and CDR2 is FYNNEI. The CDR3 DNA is TGTGCCAGCAGTTTAAGGGGCAGAACCTACGAGCAGTACTTC. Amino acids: CASSLRGRTYEQYF.

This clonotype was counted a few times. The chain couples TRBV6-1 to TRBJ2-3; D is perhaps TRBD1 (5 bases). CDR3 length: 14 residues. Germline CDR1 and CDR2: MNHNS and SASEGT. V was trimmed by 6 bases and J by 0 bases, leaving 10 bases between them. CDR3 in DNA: TGTGCCAGCAGGCGTCGACAGAGCACAGATACGCAGTATTTT. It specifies CASRRRQSTDTQYF.

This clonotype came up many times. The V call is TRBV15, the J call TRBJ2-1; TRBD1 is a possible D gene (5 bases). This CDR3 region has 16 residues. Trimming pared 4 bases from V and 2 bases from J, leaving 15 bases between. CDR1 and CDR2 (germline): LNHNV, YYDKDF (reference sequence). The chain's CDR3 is CATSTSQGFPYNEQFF. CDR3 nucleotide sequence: TGTGCCACCAGCACCAGTCAGGGTTTCCCCTACAATGAGCAGTTCTTC.

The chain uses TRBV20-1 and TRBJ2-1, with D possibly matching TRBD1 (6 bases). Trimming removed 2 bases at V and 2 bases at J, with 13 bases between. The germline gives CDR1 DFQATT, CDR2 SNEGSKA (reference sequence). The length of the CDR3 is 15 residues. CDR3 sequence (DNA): TGCAGTGCTAGAAAACAGGGTTCCCCCTACAATGAGCAGTTCTTC. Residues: CSARKQGSPYNEQFF.

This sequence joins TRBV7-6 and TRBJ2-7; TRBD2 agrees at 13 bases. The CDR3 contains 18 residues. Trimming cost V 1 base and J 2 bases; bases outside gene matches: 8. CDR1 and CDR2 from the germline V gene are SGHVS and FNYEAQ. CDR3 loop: CASSLGLAGGKETYEQYF. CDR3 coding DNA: TGTGCCAGCAGCTTAGGACTAGCGGGAGGCAAAGAGACCTACGAGCAGTACTTC.

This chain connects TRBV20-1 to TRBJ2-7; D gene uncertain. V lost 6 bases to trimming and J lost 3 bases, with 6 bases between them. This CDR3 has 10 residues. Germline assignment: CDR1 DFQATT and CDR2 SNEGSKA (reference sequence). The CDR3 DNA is TGCAGTGCACAGAGCTACGAGCAGTACTTC. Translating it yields CSAQSYEQYF.

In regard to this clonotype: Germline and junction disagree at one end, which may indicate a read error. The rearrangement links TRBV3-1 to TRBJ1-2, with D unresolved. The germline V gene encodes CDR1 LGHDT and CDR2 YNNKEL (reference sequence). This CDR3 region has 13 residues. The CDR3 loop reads CASSQDVWLHPLF. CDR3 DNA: TGTGCCAGCAGCCAAGATGTATGGCTACACCCCCTCTTC.

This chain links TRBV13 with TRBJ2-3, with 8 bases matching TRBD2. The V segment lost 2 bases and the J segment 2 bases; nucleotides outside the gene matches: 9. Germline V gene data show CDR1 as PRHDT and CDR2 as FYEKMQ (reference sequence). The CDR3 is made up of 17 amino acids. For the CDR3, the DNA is TGTGCCAGCAGCTTAAGTTGGGTGGGACTAGACACAGATACGCAGTATTTT. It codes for CASSLSWVGLDTDTQYF.

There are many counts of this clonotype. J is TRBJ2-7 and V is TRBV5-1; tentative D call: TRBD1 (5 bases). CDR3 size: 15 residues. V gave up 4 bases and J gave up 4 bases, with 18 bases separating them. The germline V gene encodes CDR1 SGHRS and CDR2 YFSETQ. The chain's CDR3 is CASSPSPQGLYEQYF. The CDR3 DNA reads TGCGCCAGCAGCCCCAGCCCCCAGGGCCTTTACGAGCAGTACTTC.

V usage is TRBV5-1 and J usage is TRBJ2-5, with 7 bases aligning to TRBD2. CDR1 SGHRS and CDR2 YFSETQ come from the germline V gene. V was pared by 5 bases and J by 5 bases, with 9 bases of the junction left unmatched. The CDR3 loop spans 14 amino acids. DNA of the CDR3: TGCGCCAGCAGTATAGCGGGCACCCGGGAGACCCAGTACTTC. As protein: CASSIAGTRETQYF. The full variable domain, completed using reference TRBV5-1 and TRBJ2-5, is KAGVTQTPRYLIKTRGQQVTLSCSPISGHRSVSWYQQTPGQGLQFLFEYFSETQRNKGNFPGRFSGRQFSNSRSEMNVSTLELGDSALYLCASSIAGTRETQYFGPGTRLLVL.